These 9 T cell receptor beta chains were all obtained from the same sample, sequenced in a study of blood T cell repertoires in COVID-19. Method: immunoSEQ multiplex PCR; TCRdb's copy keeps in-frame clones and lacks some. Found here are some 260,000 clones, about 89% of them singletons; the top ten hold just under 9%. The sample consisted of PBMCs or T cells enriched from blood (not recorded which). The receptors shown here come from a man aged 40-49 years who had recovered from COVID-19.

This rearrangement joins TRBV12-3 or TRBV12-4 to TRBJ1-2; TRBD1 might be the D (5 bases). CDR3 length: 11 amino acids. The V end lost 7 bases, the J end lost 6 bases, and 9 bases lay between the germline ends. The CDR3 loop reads CASNSGHGYTF. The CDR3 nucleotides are TGTGCCAGCAACTCAGGGCATGGCTACACCTTC.

DNA of the CDR3: TGTGCCAGCAGCGTACCCGGGACAGCCAACACTGAAGCTTTCTTT. Translation gives CASSVPGTANTEAFF. The V gene is TRBV5-6, the J gene TRBJ1-1; 7 bases are shared with TRBD1. CDR1 is SGHDT, CDR2 YYEEEE, per germline. The CDR3 runs 15 residues. J lost 2 bases, V lost 4 bases, and 8 bases had no gene match. The full variable domain, completed using reference TRBV5-6 and TRBJ1-1, is DAGVTQSPTHLIKTRGQQVTLRCSPKSGHDTVSWYQQALGQGPQFIFQYYEEEERQRGNFPDRFSGHQFPNYSSELNVNALLLGDSALYLCASSVPGTANTEAFFGQGTRLTVV.

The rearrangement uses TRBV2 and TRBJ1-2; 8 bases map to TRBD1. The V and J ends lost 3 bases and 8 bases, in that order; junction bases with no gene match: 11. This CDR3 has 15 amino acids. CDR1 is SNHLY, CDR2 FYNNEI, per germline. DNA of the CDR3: TGTGCCAGCAGTGAGGGACAGGTCATCAGGGACGGCTACACCTTC. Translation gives CASSEGQVIRDGYTF.

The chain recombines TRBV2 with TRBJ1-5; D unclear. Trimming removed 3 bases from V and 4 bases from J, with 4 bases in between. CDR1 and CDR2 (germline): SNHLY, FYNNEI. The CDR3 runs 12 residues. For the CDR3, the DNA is TGTGCCAGCAGTGATGCGAATCAGCCCCAGCATTTT. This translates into CASSDANQPQHF. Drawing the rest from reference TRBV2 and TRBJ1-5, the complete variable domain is EPEVTQTPSHQVTQMGQEVILRCVPISNHLYFYWYRQILGQKVEFLVSFYNNEISEKSEIFDDQFSVERPDGSNFTLKIRSTKLEDSAMYFCASSDANQPQHFGDGTRLSIL.

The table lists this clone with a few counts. CDR3 sequence: CASSWAGDRVSTEAFF. The DNA of the CDR3 is TGTGCCAGCAGCTGGGCTGGGGACAGGGTATCCACTGAAGCTTTCTTT. This rearrangement joins TRBV7-9 to TRBJ1-1, with TRBD1 matching 9 bases. Germline CDR1 reads SEHNR; CDR2 reads FQNEAQ (reference sequence). The CDR3 spans 16 residues. V was pared by 4 bases and J by 4 bases, with 10 bases of the junction left unmatched.

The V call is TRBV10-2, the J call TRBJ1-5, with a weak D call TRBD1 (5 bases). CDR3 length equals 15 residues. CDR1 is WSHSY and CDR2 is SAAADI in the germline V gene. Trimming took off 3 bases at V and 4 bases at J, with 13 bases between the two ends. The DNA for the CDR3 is TGCGCCAGCAGTGAATCAAACAGACAGAATCAGCCCCAGCATTTT. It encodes CASSESNRQNQPQHF.

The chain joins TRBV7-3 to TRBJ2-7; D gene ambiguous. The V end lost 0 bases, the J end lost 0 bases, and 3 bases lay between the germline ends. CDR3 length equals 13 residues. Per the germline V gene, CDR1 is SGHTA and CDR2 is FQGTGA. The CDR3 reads CASSLTSSYEQYF. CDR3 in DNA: TGTGCCAGCAGCTTAACTAGCTCCTACGAGCAGTACTTC.

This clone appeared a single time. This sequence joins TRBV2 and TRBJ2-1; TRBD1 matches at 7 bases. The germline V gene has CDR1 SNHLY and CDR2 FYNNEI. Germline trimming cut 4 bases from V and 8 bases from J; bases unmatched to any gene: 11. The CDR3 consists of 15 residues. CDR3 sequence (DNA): TGTGCCAGCAGTGCGGAGACAGGGAGTATCGATGAGCAGTTCTTC. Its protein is CASSAETGSIDEQFF.

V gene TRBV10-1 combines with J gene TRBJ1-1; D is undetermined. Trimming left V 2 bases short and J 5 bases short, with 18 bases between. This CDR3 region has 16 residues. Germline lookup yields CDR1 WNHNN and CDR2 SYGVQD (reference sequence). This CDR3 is CASSEREGLWETEAFF. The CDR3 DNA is TGCGCCAGCAGTGAGCGAGAGGGCTTGTGGGAAACTGAAGCTTTCTTT.